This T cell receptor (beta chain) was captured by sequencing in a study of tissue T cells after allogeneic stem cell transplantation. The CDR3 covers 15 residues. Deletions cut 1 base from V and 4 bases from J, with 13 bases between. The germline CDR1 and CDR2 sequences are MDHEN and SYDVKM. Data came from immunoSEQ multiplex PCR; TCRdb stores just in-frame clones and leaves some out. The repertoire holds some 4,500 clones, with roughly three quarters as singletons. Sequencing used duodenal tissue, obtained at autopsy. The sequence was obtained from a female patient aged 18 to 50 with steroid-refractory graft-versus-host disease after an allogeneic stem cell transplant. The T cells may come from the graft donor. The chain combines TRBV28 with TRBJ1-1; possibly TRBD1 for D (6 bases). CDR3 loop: CASSLYRGAGTEAFF. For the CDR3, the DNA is TGTGCCAGCAGTTTATATCGGGGGGCGGGCACTGAAGCTTTCTTT. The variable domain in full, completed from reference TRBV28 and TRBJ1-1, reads DVKVTQSSRYLVKRTGEKVFLECVQDMDHENMFWYRQDPGLGLRLIYFSYDVKMKEKGDIPEGYSVSREKKERFSLILESASTNQTSMYLCASSLYRGAGTEAFFGQGTRLTVV.